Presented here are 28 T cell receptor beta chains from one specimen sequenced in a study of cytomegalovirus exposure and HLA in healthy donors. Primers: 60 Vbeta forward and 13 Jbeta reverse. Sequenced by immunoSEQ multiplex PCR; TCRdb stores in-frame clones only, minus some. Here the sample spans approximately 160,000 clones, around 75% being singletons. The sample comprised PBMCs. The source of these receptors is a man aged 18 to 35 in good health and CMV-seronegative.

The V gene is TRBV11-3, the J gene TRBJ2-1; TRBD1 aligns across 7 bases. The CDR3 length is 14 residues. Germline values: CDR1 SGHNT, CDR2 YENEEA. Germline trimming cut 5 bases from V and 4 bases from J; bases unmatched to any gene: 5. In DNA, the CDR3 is TGTGCCAGCAGCGGTAGGGGGCTATACAATGAGCAGTTCTTC. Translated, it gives CASSGRGLYNEQFF. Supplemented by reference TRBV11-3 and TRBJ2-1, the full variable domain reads EAGVVQSPRYKIIEKKQPVAFWCNPISGHNTLYWYLQNLGQGPELLIRYENEEAVDDSQLPKDRFSAERLKGVDSTLKIQPAELGDSAVYLCASSGRGLYNEQFFGPGTRLTVL.

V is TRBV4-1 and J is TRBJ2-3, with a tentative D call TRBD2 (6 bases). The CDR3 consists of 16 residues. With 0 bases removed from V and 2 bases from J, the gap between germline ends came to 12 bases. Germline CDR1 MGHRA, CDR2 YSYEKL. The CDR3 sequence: CASSQDGSGLTDTQYF. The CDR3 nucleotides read TGCGCCAGCAGCCAAGATGGTAGCGGTCTCACAGATACGCAGTATTTT.

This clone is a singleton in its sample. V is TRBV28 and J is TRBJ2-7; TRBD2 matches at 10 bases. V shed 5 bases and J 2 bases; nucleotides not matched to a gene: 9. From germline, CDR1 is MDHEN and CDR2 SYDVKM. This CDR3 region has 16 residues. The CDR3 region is CASSPYITSGTYEQYF. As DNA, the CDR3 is TGTGCCAGCAGTCCATACATTACTAGCGGGACCTACGAGCAGTACTTC.

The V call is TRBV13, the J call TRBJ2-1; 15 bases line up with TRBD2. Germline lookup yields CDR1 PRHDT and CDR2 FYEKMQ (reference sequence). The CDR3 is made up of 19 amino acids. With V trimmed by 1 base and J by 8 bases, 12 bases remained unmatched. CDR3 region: CASSLEDRLGTSGGHEQFF. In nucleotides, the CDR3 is TGTGCCAGCAGCTTAGAGGACAGACTAGGGACTAGCGGGGGGCATGAGCAGTTCTTC.

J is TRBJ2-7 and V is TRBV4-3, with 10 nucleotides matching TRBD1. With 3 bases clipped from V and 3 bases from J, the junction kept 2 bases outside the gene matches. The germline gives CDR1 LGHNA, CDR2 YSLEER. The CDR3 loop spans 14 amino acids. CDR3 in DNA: TGCGCCAGCAGCCAGGGGGACAGGGGCTACGAGCAGTACTTC. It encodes CASSQGDRGYEQYF.

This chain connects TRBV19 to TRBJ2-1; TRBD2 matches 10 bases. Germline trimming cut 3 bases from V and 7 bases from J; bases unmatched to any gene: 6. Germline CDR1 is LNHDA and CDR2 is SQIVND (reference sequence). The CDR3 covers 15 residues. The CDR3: CASSISGRASNEQFF. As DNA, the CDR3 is TGTGCCAGTAGTATCAGCGGGAGGGCCTCGAATGAGCAGTTCTTC.

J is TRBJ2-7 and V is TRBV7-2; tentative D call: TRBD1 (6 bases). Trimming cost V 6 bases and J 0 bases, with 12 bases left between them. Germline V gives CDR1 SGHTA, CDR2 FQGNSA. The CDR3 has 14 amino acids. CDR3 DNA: TGTGCCAGCAGAGACCAGGGGCTCTCCTACGAGCAGTACTTC. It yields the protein CASRDQGLSYEQYF.

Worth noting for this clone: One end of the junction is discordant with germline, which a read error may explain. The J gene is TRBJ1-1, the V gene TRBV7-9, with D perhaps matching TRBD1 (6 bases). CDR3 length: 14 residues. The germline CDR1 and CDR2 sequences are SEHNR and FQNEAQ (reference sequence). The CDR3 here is CSSSFGGRGTEAFF. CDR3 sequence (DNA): TGTTCCAGCAGCTTTGGGGGCCGAGGGACTGAAGCTTTCTTT.

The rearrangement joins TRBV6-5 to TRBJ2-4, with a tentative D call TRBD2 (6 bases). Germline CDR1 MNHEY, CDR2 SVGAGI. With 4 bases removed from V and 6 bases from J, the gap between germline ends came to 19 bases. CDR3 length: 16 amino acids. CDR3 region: CASSSGETPGSNIQYF. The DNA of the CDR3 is TGTGCCAGCAGTTCGGGGGAAACACCGGGTTCAAACATTCAGTACTTC.

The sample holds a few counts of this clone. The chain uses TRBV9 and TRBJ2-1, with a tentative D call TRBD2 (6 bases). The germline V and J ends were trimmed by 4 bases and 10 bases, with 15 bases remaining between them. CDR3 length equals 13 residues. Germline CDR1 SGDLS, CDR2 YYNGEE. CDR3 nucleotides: TGTGCCAGCAGCTCCGTAATGGGGAGGGAGCAGTTCTTC. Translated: CASSSVMGREQFF.

CDR3 DNA: TGTGCCAGCAGTTTCTCGAGTTTTGGAAACACCATATATTTT. Translated: CASSFSSFGNTIYF. V gene TRBV27 combines with J gene TRBJ1-3; D gene uncertain. V was shortened by 3 bases and J by 3 bases, with 9 bases between the two germline ends. The CDR3 runs 14 residues. Germline V lookup: CDR1 MNHEY, CDR2 SMNVEV (reference sequence).

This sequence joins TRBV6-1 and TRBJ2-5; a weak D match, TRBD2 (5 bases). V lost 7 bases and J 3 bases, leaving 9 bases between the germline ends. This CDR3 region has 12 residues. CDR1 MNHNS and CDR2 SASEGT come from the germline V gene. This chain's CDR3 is CASTLGEETQYF. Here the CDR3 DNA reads TGTGCCAGCACCCTGGGAGAAGAGACCCAGTACTTC.

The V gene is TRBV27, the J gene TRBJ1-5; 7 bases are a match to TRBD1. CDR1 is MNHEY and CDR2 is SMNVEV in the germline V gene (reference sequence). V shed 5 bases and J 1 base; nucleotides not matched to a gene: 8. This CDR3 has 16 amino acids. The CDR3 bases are TGTGCCAGCAGTACAAGACAGGGATGGAGCAATCAGCCCCAGCATTTT. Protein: CASSTRQGWSNQPQHF.

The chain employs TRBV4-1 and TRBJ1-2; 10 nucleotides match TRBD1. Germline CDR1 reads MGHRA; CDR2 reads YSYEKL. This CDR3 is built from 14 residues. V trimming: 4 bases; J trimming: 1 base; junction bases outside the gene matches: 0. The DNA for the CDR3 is TGCGCCAGCAGCCGGACAGGGGGTAACTATGGCTACACCTTC. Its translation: CASSRTGGNYGYTF.

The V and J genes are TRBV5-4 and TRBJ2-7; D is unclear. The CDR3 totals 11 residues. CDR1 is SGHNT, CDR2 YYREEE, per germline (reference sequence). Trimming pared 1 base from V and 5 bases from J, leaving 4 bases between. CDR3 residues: CASSLYNEQYF. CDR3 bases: TGTGCCAGCAGCTTGTATAACGAGCAGTACTTC.

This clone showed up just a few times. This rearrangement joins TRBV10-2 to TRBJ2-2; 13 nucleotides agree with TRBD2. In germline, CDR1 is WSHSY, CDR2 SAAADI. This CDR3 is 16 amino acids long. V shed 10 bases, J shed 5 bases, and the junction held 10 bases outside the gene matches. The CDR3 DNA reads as TGCGCCACTCGGACTAGCGGGAGTGAAGCAACCGGGGAGCTGTTTTTT. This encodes CATRTSGSEATGELFF.

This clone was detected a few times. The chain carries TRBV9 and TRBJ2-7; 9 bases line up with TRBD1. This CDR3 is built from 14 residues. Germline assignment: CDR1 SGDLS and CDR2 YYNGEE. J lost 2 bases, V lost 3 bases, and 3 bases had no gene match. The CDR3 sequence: CASSAGTGPYEQYF. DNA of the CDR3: TGTGCCAGCAGCGCGGGGACAGGGCCCTACGAGCAGTACTTC. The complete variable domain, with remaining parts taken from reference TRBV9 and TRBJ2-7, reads DSGVTQTPKHLITATGQRVTLRCSPRSGDLSVYWYQQSLDQGLQFLIQYYNGEERAKGNILERFSAQQFPDLHSELNLSSLELGDSALYFCASSAGTGPYEQYFGPGTRLTVT.

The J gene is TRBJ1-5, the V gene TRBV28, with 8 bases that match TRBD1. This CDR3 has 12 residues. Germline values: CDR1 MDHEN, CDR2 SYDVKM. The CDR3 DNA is TGTGTACGCACAGGGGGGGATCAGCCCCAGCATTTT. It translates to CVRTGGDQPQHF.

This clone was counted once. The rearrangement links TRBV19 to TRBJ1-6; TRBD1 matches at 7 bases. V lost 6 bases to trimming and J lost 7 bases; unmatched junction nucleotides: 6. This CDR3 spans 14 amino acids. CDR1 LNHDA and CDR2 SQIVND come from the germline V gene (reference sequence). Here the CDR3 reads CASRHGTVNSPLHF. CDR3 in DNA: TGTGCCAGTAGACACGGGACAGTAAATTCACCCCTCCACTTT.

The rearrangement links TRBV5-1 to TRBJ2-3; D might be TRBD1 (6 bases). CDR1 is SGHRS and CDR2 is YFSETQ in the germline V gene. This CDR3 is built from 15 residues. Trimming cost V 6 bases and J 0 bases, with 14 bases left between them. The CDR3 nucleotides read TGCGCCAGCACGTCACAGGGAGAGAGCACAGATACGCAGTATTTT. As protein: CASTSQGESTDTQYF.

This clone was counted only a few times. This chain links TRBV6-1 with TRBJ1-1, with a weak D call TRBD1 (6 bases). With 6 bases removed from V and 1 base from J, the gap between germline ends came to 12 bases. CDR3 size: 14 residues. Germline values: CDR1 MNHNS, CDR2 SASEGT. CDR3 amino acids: CASSAPGQNTEAFF. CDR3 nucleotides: TGTGCCAGCAGCGCCCCGGGACAGAACACTGAAGCTTTCTTT.

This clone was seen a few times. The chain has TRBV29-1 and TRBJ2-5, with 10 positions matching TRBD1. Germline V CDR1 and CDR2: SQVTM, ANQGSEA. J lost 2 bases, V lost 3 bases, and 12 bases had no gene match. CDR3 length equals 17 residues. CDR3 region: CSVERQGARGWQETQYF. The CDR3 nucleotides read TGCAGCGTTGAGCGACAGGGGGCTCGGGGGTGGCAAGAGACCCAGTACTTC.

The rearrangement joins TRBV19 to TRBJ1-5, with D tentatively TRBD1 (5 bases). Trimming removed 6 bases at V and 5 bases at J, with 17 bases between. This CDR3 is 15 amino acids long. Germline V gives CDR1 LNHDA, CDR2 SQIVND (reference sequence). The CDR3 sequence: CASRPDWGVYQPQHF. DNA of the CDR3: TGTGCCAGTAGACCCGACTGGGGGGTCTATCAGCCCCAGCATTTT.

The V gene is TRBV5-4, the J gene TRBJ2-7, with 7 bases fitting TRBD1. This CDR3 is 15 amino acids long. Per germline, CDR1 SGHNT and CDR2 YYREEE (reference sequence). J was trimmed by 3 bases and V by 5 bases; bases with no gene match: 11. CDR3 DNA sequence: TGTGCCAGCAGTCGCACGGGCCAGGGGGACTACGAGCAGTACTTC. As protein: CASSRTGQGDYEQYF.

CDR3 nucleotides: TGCGCCAGCAGCTTGGCCCTACTAGCGGGAGGAGCAGATACGCAGTATTTT. It yields the protein CASSLALLAGGADTQYF. V is TRBV5-1 and J is TRBJ2-3; 12 nucleotides line up with TRBD2. V shed 0 bases, J shed 4 bases, and the junction held 6 bases outside the gene matches. The CDR3 sequence is 17 residues long. Germline V gene data show CDR1 as SGHRS and CDR2 as YFSETQ.

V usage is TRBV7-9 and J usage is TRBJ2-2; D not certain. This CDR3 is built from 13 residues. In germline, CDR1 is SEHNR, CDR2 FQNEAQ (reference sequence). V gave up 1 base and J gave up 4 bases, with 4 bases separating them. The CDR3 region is CASSLDSTGELFF. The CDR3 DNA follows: TGTGCCAGCAGCTTAGACAGCACCGGGGAGCTGTTTTTT.

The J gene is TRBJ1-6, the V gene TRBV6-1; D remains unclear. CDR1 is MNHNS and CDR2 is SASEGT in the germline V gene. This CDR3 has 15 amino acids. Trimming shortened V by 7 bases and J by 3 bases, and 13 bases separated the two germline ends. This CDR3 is CASMRVRDYNSPLHF. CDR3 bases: TGTGCCAGCATGCGAGTGCGAGACTATAATTCACCCCTCCACTTT.

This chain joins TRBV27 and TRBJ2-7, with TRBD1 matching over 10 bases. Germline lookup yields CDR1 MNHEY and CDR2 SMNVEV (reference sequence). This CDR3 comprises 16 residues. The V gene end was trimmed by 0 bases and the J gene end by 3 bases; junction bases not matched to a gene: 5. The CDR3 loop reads CASSLSPGTGVYEQYF. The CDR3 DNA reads TGTGCCAGCAGTTTATCGCCCGGGACAGGGGTCTACGAGCAGTACTTC.